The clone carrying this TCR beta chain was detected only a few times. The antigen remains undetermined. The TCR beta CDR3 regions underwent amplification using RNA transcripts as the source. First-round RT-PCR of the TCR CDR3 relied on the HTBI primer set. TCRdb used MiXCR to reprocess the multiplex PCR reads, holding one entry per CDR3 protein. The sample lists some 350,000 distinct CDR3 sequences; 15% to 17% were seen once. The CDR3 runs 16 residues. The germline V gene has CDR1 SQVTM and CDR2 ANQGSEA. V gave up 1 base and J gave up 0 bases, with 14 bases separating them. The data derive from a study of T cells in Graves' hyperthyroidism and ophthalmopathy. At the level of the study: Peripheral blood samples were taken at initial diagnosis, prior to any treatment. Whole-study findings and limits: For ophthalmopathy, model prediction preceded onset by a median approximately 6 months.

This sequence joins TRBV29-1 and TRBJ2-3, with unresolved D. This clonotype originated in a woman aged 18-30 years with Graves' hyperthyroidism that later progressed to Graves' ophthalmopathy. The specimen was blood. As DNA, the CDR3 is TGCAGCGTTGAAGCCTCGGCAGAAACTAGCACAGATACGCAGTATTTT. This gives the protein CSVEASAETSTDTQYF.